This T cell receptor beta chain was captured in a study of tumor and adjacent non-tumor tissue in lung cancer. Study background: Stage I to III disease affected 10 men and about five women aged roughly 31 to 85.

RNA was extracted from bulk tissue without any cell sorting. This non-tumor lung sample came from over 3 cm beyond the tumor edge. Trimming stripped 7 bases from V and 11 bases from J, with 16 bases between. This CDR3 spans 12 amino acids. Germline V lookup: CDR1 SGHAT, CDR2 FQNNGV. A modified ARM-PCR protocol with three rounds of nested PCR amplified TCRbeta. TCRdb passed the multiplex PCR reads through MiXCR, listing each CDR3 protein once. The sample contains about 100,000 distinct CDR3 sequences, approximately 65% of which appear only once. Concerning this clonotype: Its target is unknown.

Study results and limitations: Normal lung showed higher cumulative top 100 clone frequency than tumor. TCR diversity was significantly greater in tumor than normal lung tissue.

This chain connects TRBV11-2 to TRBJ2-3, with D perhaps TRBD2 (5 bases). The sequence derives from a man aged 30-40 years with non-small cell lung cancer. Material: distant non-tumor lung tissue. The CDR3 region is CASNARTLRQYF. CDR3 sequence (DNA): TGTGCCAGCAACGCCAGGACTTTGAGGCAGTATTTT.